This TCR beta chain was recorded in a study of identical twins. Overall study results and limits: Out-of-frame alpha sequences that twins shared showed excess low generation probability.

This CDR3 is 20 amino acids long. The J segment lost 5 bases and the V segment lost 5 bases, leaving 18 bases of the junction unmatched. Germline V CDR1 and CDR2: MNHEY, SMNVEV (reference sequence). A universal primer site was created by template switching, with the cDNA bearing unique molecular identifiers. TCRdb itself ran the 5' RACE reads through MiXCR, one entry per CDR3 protein. Among 690,000 or so distinct CDR3 sequences listed, around 8.3% were seen once. This clonotype has only a few counts. Its antigen is currently unknown. There were only healthy Caucasians among the donors. The same sample was also used in a study of yellow fever vaccine responses in identical twins.

What was sequenced was PBMCs. The TCR comes from a woman aged 18-29 years in good health. This rearrangement joins TRBV27 to TRBJ2-3; 14 nucleotides match TRBD2. The CDR3 loop is CASSGPGLAGVWRGGDTQYF. The DNA of the CDR3 is TGTGCCAGCAGTGGACCGGGACTAGCGGGAGTATGGCGGGGGGGAGATACGCAGTATTTT.